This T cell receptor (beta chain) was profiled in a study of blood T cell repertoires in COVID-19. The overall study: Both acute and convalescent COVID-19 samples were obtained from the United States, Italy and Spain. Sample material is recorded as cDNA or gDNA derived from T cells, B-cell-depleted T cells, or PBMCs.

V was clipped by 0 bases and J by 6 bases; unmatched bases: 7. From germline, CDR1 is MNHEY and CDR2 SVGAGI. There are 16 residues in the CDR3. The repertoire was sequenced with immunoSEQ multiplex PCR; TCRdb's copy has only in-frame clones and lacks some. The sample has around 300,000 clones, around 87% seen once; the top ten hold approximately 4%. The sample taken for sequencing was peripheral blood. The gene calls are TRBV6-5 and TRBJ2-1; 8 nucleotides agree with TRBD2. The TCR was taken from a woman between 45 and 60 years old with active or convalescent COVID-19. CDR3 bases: TGTGCCAGCAGTTACTCGGGCGGGGGGCCCCCCAATGAGCAGTTCTTC. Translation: CASSYSGGGPPNEQFF.